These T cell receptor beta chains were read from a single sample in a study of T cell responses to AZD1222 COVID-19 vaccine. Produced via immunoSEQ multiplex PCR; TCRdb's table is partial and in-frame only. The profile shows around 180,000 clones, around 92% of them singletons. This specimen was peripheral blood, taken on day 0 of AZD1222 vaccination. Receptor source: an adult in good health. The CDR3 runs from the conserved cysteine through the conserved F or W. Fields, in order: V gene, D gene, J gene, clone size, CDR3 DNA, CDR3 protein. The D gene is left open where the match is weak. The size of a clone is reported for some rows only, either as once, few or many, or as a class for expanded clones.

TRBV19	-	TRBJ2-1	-	TGTGCCAGTAGTATAAGAGGTGGTAGGAACGGAGAGCAGTTCTTC	CASSIRGGRNGEQFF
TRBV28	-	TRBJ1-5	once	TGTGCCAGCAGTTTAATAGGGGGGGCGCGGCAGCCCCAGCATTTT	CASSLIGGARQPQHF
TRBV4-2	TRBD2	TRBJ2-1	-	TGTGCCAGCAGCCAAGTTACTAGCGGCTCCTACAATGAGCAGTTCTTC	CASSQVTSGSYNEQFF
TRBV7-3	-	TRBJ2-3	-	TGTGCCAGCAGGGCCGATTTCTCCCCTGACACAGATACGCAGTATTTT	CASRADFSPDTDTQYF
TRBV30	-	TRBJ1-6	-	TGTGCCTGGAGTCCATCGGATTATAATTCACCCCTCCACTTT	CAWSPSDYNSPLHF
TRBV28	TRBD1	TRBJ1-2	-	TGTGCCAGCAGACAGGCCAGGGGGCGCTATGGCTACACCTTC	CASRQARGRYGYTF
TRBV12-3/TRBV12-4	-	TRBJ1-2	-	TGTGCCAGCAGTTCCAGACTGTCACACTTCTTC	CASSSRLSHFF
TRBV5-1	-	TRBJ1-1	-	TGCGCCAGCCAGAAAGCGGGGGAGGGGACTGAAGCTTTCTTT	CASQKAGEGTEAFF
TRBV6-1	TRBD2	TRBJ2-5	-	TGTGCCAGCAGTGAGTGGGGCGGGAGGACGGAGACCCAGTACTTC	CASSEWGGRTETQYF
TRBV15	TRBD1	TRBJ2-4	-	TGTGCCACCAGCAGACCTCGGACAGGGGAGTACATTCAGTACTTC	CATSRPRTGEYIQYF
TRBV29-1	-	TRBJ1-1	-	TGCAGCGTTGGTAAAACAGGGTTGAACACTGAAGCTTTCTTT	CSVGKTGLNTEAFF
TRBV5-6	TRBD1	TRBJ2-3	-	TGTGCCAGCAGTCCGGACAGGGGGCTACAAGATACGCAGTATTTT	CASSPDRGLQDTQYF
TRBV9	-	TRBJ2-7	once	TGTGCCAGCAGCGTAGTAGCTGGAGGAGTGGCAAGCGAGCAGTACTTC	CASSVVAGGVASEQYF
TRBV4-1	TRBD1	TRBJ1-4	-	TGCGCCAGCAGCCTCCCGGGACAGGCGCCTGGTAATGAAAAACTGTTTTTT	CASSLPGQAPGNEKLFF
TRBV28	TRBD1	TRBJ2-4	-	TGTGCCAGCAGTTCTGGACAGGGTGAGGGGTACTTC	CASSSGQGEGYF
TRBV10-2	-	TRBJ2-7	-	TGCGCCAGCAGTCTCCGGGACACGAGTTCCTACGAGCAGTACTTC	CASSLRDTSSYEQYF
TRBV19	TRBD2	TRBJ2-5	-	TGTGCCAGTAGTGCCCGGACTAGCCGGAAGGGAGAGACCCAGTACTTC	CASSARTSRKGETQYF
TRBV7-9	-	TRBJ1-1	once	TGTGCCAGCAGCTTAGGCATCTCTGGTGAAGCTTTCTTT	CASSLGISGEAFF
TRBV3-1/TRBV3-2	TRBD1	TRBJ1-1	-	TGTGCCAGCAGTCCAGGGGGCTTGGATGAAGCTTTCTTT	CASSPGGLDEAFF
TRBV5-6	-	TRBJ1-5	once	TGTGCCAGCAGCTTGGAGGGAGGGCAGCCCCAGCATTTT	CASSLEGGQPQHF
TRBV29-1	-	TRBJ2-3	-	TGCAGCGTTTGGAAGTCTTCTAGGGCAGATACGCAGTATTTT	CSVWKSSRADTQYF
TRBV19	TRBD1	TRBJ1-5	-	TGTGCCAGTAGTATGGGACAGGGCGACCCCAATCAGCCCCAGCATTTT	CASSMGQGDPNQPQHF
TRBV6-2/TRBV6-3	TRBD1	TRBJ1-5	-	TGTGCCAGCAGTGCGGACAGGAATCAGCCCCAGCATTTT	CASSADRNQPQHF
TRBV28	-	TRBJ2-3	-	TGTGCCAGCAGTTCCGGGACTCACACAGATACGCAGTATTTT	CASSSGTHTDTQYF
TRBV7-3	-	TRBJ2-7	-	TGTGCCAGCAGCTTACGGCATGGGTACGAGCAGTACTTC	CASSLRHGYEQYF
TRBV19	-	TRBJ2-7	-	TGTGCCAGTAGTATAGTGGCGGGGAGCTCCTACGAGCAGTACTTC	CASSIVAGSSYEQYF
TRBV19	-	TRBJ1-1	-	TGTGCCAGTAGTATAGACAGGAACACTGAAGCTTTCTTT	CASSIDRNTEAFF
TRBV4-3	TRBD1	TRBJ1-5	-	TGCGCCAGCAGCCAGGCATTCGGACAGGGTCATCAGCCCCAGCATTTT	CASSQAFGQGHQPQHF
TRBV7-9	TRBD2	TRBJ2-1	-	TGTGCCATCGCCGGGACTAGCGGTGGCGATGAGCAGTTCTTC	CAIAGTSGGDEQFF
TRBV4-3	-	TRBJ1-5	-	TGCGCCAGCAGCCAAGATCGATCAGGATATCAGCCCCAGCATTTT	CASSQDRSGYQPQHF
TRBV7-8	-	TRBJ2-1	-	TGTGCCAGCAGCTCGGGGTTTTTAGAGGGATACAATGAGCAGTTCTTC	CASSSGFLEGYNEQFF
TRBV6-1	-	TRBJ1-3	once	TGTGCCAGCAGTGACCCTCGAAACACCATATATTTT	CASSDPRNTIYF
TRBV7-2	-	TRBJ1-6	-	TGTGCCAGCAGCTACCTGGGGTATTCACCCCTCCACTTT	CASSYLGYSPLHF
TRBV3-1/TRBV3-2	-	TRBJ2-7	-	TGTGCCAGCAGCCCACGGGGGTCGGTTGAGCAGTACTTC	CASSPRGSVEQYF
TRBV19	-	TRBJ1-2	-	TGTGCCAGTATGGGGTCTTTTGGCGGCTACACCTTC	CASMGSFGGYTF
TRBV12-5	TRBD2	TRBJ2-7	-	TGTGCTAGTGGTTTGGTGGGAGGCAAGCGGGAGATCTCCGAGCAGTACTTC	CASGLVGGKREISEQYF
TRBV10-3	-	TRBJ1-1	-	TGTGCCATCAGTGAGTCGAGCACGACAGGCGACACTGAAGCTTTCTTT	CAISESSTTGDTEAFF
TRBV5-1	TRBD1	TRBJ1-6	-	TGCGCCAGCAGCTTGGACGGACAGGGGAGCTCCTATAATTCACCCCTCCACTTT	CASSLDGQGSSYNSPLHF
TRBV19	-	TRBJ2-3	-	TGTGCCAGTGCTCTTGCCACCACAGATACGCAGTATTTT	CASALATTDTQYF
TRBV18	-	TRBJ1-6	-	TGTGCCAGCTCACCAACCGGGCAGGGTTCTTCACCCCTCCACTTT	CASSPTGQGSSPLHF
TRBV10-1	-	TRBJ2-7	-	TGCGCCAGCATCGAAGACTACGAGCAGTACTTC	CASIEDYEQYF
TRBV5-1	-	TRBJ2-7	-	TGCGCCAGCAGCTTGCAAAGGTCAGGGCTCTACGAGCAGTACTTC	CASSLQRSGLYEQYF
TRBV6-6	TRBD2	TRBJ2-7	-	TGTGCCAGCAGTCAATGGACTAGCGGTAGCTCCTACGAGCAGTACTTC	CASSQWTSGSSYEQYF
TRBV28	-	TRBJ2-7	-	TGTGCCAGCTTCAGCCCGGGACTGTCACTCGTCTCCTACGAGCAGTACTTC	CASFSPGLSLVSYEQYF
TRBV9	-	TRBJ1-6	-	TGTGCCAGCAGCATCACAACCGGGACGGGCAATTCACCCCTCCACTTT	CASSITTGTGNSPLHF
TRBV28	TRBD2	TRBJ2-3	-	TGTGCCAGCAGGGATACGGGACTAGCAGCAGATACGCAGTATTTT	CASRDTGLAADTQYF
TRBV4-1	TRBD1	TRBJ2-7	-	TGCGCCAGCAGCCAATTTCCCCCTACAGGGGTAGTATACGAGCAGTACTTC	CASSQFPPTGVVYEQYF